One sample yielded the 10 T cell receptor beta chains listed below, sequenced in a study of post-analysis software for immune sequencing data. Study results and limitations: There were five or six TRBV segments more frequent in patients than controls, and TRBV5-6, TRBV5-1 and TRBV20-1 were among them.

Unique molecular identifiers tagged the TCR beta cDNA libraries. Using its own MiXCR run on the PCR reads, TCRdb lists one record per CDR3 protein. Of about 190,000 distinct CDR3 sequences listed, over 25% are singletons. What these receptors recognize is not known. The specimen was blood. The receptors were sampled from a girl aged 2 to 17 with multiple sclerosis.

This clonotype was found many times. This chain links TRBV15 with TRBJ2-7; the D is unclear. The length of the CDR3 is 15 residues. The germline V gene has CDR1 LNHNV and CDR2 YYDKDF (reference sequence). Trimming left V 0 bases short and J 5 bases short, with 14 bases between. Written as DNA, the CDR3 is TGTGCCACCAGCAGAGATAGTAGGCAGGAACACGAGCAGTACTTC. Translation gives CATSRDSRQEHEQYF.

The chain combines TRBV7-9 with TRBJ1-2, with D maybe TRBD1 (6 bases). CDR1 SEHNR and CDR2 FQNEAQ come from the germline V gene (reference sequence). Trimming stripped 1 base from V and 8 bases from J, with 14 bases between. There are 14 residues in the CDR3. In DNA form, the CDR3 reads TGTGCCAGCAGCTTAGTTGGACAGCCTCGGGGCTACACCTTC. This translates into CASSLVGQPRGYTF. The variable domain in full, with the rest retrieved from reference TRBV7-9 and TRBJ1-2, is DTGVSQNPRHKITKRGQNVTFRCDPISEHNRLYWYRQTLGQGPEFLTYFQNEAQLEKSRLLSDRFSAERPKGSFSTLEIQRTEQGDSAMYLCASSLVGQPRGYTFGSGTRLTVV.

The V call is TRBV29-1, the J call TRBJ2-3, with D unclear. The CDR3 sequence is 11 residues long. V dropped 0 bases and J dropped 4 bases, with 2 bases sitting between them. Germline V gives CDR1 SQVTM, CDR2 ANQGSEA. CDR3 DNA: TGCAGCGTTGAAGATCCAGATACGCAGTATTTT. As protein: CSVEDPDTQYF.

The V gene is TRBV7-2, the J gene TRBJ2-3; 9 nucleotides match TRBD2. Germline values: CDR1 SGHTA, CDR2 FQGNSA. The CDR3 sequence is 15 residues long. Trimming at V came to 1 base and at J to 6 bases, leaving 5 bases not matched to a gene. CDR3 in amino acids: CASSLDGGGADTQYF. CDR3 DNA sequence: TGTGCCAGCAGCTTAGACGGCGGGGGGGCGGATACGCAGTATTTT.

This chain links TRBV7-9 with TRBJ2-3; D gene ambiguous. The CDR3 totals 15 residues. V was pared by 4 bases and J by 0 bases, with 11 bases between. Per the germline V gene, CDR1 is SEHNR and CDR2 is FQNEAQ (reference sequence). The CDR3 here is CASSSLDPSTDTQYF. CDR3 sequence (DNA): TGTGCCAGCAGCTCTTTGGACCCCAGCACAGATACGCAGTATTTT.

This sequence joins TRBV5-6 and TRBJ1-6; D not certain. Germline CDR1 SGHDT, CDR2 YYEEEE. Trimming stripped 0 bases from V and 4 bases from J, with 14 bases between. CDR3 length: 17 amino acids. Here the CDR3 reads CASSLGRARIYNSPLHF. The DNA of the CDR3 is TGTGCCAGCAGCTTGGGACGAGCTAGGATTTATAATTCACCCCTCCACTTT.

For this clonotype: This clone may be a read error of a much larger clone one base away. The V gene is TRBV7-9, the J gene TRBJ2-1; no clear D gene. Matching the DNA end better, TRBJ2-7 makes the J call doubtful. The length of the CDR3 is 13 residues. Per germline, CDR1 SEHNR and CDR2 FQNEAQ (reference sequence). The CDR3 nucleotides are TGTGCCAGCAGCTCGTCAGCCTACAATGAGCAGTACTTC. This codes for CASSSSAYNEQYF.

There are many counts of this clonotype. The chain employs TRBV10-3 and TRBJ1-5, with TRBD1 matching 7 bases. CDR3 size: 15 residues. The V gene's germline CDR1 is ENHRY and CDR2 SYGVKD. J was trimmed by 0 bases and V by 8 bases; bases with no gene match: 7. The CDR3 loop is CAIPRWDSSNQPQHF. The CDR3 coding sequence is TGTGCCATCCCAAGATGGGACAGTAGCAATCAGCCCCAGCATTTT.

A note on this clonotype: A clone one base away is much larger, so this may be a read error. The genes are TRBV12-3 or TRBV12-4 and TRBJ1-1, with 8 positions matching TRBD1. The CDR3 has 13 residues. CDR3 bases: TGTGCCAGCACCAAGACAGGGGCGCGTGAAGCTTGCTTT. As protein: CASTKTGAREACF.

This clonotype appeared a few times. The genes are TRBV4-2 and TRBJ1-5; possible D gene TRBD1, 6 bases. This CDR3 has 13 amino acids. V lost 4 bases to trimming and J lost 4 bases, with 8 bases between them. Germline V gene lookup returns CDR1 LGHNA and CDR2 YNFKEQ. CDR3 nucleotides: TGTGCCAGCAGCCGACAGGAGAATCAGCCCCAGCATTTT. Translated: CASSRQENQPQHF.